Listed here is a single TCR beta chain. What it recognizes is unknown. This entry comes from a study of regulatory T cells in long-lasting Graves disease. Study conclusions and caveats: Since the sample size was small, accuracy may have been reduced.

The time point: newly diagnosed GD, antithyroid drugs for less than 3 months. The TCR library was prepared using RNA isolated from PBMCs. Germline CDR1 is SGHDT and CDR2 is YYEEEE. This CDR3 is built from 14 residues. The V and J ends lost 1 base and 6 bases respectively, with 14 bases between them. CDR3-region Arm-PCR and iRepertoire HTBI primers produced the TCR beta libraries. TCRdb passed the multiplex PCR reads through MiXCR, listing each CDR3 protein once. The table includes about 440,000 distinct CDR3 sequences, around 17% detected once. In addition, the sample was reused for a study of T cells in Graves' hyperthyroidism and ophthalmopathy.

The sequenced sample was peripheral blood mononuclear cells (PBMCs), obtained at new diagnosis, from a patient treated with antithyroid drugs. The V and J genes are TRBV5-6 and TRBJ2-7; D is ambiguous. The receptor comes from a woman aged 18-30 years with Graves disease. Written as DNA, the CDR3 is TGTGCCAGCAGCTTGCCGAATCTCCGATCCGAGCAGTACTTC. Its translation is CASSLPNLRSEQYF.